The subject of this entry is one T cell receptor (beta chain). The CDR3 loop spans 18 amino acids. Trimming took off 2 bases at V and 0 bases at J, with 17 bases between the two ends. Germline V CDR1 and CDR2: MDHEN, SYDVKM. Repertoires were generated with immunoSEQ multiplex PCR, while TCRdb's copy carries only in-frame clones and drops some. This table has more than 150,000 clones, about 87% appearing once. The data originate from a study of blood T cell repertoires in COVID-19. The sequencing input was peripheral blood. This sequence was found in a man aged 55 to 70 with COVID-19, enrolled during active disease. The gene calls are TRBV28 and TRBJ1-5, with a possible D match to TRBD1 (5 bases). CDR3 loop: CASSLGQGGKLSNQPQHF. CDR3 DNA sequence: TGTGCCAGCAGTTTAGGTCAGGGTGGGAAACTTAGCAATCAGCCCCAGCATTTT.